This T cell receptor (beta chain) is from a study of blood T cell repertoires in COVID-19. Study background: Spain, Italy and the United States supplied samples that represented acute and convalescent COVID-19.

The repertoire was sequenced with immunoSEQ multiplex PCR; TCRdb's copy has only in-frame clones and lacks some. The table has around 260,000 clones, 90% seen once. Participant ages covered roughly 18 to 89 years across approximately 25 US areas. Membership in each cohort depended on participant-reported clinical history. The CDR3 runs to 14 residues. The J segment lost 2 bases and the V segment lost 2 bases, leaving 3 bases of the junction unmatched. The germline V gene has CDR1 SGHRS and CDR2 YFSETQ. The chain combines TRBV5-1 with TRBJ2-7; 8 positions agree with TRBD1. The clonotype originates from a woman aged 25 to 39 who had recovered from COVID-19. Sequenced: PBMCs or T cells enriched from blood (not recorded which). The CDR3 DNA is TGCGCCAGCAGCTTCTCGGACAGGGCCTACGAGCAGTACTTC. Its protein is CASSFSDRAYEQYF.